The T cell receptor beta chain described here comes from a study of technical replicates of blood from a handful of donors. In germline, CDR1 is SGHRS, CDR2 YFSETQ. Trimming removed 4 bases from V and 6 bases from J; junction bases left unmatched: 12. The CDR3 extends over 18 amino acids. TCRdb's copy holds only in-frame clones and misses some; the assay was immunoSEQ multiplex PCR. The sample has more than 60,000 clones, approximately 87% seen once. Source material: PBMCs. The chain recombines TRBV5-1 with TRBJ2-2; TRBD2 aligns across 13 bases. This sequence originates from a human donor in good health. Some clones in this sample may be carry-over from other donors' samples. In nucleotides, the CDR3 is TGCGCCAGCAGCCTCGGACTAGCGGGAGCGGGGGGCGCCGGGGAGCTGTTTTTT. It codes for CASSLGLAGAGGAGELFF.